The T cell receptor (beta chain) described here comes from a study of breast tumors, draining lymph nodes, adjacent tissues. Study-wide results and limits: The lymph node origin of tumor T cells was framed as consistent with a hypothesis, not demonstrated. The data were judged consistent with most tumor T cells coming from lymph node and expanding in tumor.

TCRdb reprocessed the multiplex PCR reads with MiXCR, giving one entry per CDR3 protein. The sample contains under 350,000 distinct CDR3 sequences, under 35% of which appear only once. The lymph nodes were axillary draining lymph nodes from breast cancer patients. The table lists this clonotype with many counts. Its specificity is not known. In germline, CDR1 is SGHAT, CDR2 FQNNGV. CDR3 length equals 13 residues. V was shortened by 2 bases and J by 2 bases, with 7 bases between the two germline ends. The chain uses TRBV11-2 and TRBJ2-7, with no clear D. Sequenced input: axillary lymph node tissue. The sequence came from a female donor with breast cancer. Some clones in this sample may be carry-over from other donors' samples. As DNA, the CDR3 is TGTGCCAGCAGCTTAAGCCCGGCCTACGAGCAGTACTTC. Protein: CASSLSPAYEQYF. The full variable domain, rest sourced from reference TRBV11-2 and TRBJ2-7, is EAGVAQSPRYKIIEKRQSVAFWCNPISGHATLYWYQQILGQGPKLLIQFQNNGVVDDSQLPKDRFSAERLKGVDSTLKIQPAKLEDSAVYLCASSLSPAYEQYFGPGTRLTVT.